This entry is about one TCR beta chain. Germline V lookup: CDR1 SGHRS, CDR2 YFSETQ. V was trimmed by 6 bases and J by 5 bases, leaving 24 bases between them. This CDR3 has 16 residues. Data came from immunoSEQ multiplex PCR; TCRdb stores just in-frame clones and leaves some out. The data hold 250,000 to 400,000 clones, with about 91% observed a single time. These data originate in a study of blood T cell repertoires in COVID-19. The chain recombines TRBV5-1 with TRBJ2-7, with a weak D call TRBD1 (5 bases). The sample comprised peripheral blood. This receptor was taken from a woman in her thirties with COVID-19, enrolled during active disease. CDR3 sequence (DNA): TGCGCCAGCACCAAGGGGCAGACCAAGGCAAGGGACGAGCAGTACTTC. Translation: CASTKGQTKARDEQYF. The entire variable domain, with the rest obtained from reference TRBV5-1 and TRBJ2-7, is as follows: KAGVTQTPRYLIKTRGQQVTLSCSPISGHRSVSWYQQTPGQGLQFLFEYFSETQRNKGNFPGRFSGRQFSNSRSEMNVSTLELGDSALYLCASTKGQTKARDEQYFGPGTRLTVT.